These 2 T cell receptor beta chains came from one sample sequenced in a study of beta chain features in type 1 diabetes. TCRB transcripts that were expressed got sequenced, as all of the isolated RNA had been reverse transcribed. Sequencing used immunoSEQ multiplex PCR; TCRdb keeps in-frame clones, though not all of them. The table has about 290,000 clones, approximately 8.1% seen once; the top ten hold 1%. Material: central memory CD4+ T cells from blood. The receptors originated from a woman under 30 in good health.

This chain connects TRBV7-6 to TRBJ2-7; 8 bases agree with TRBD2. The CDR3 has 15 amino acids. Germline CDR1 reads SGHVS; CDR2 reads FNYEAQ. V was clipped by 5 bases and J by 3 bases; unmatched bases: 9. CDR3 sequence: CASSINSGIFYEQYF. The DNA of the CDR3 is TGTGCCAGCAGCATAAATAGCGGGATATTCTACGAGCAGTACTTC.

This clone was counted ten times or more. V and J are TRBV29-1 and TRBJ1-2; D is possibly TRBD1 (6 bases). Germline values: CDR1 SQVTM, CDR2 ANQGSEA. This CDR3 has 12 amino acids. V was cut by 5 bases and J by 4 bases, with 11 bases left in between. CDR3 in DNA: TGCAGCGTTACGTGGGGGCTCTATGGCTACACCTTC. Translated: CSVTWGLYGYTF.